This T cell receptor (beta chain) was identified during a study of shared clonotypes between healthy human individuals. Study findings and constraints: Researchers sampled blood only, noting tissue repertoires likely differ. Rarefaction demonstrated incomplete sorted-subset sequencing despite large depth. Relative to their counterparts shared across all four donors, non-shared clonotypes exhibited diminished generation probabilities.

Naive CD4+ cells were CD45RA-selected; the remaining cells were memory. V was cut by 0 bases and J by 1 base, with 12 bases left in between. This CDR3 is built from 17 residues. The germline V gene has CDR1 LNHNV and CDR2 YYDKDF (reference sequence). TCRdb keeps only in-frame clones here, not all; method: immunoSEQ multiplex PCR. Among approximately 2.1 million clones, approximately 93% were seen once, and the ten largest hold around 0.4%. Remarks on this clone: What it binds is unknown.

The sequence derives from a man younger than 35 in good health. Some clones in this sample may be carry-over from other donors' samples. Source material: naive CD4+ T cells from PBMCs. Noted subset: CD45RA+ positively selected. The V gene is TRBV15, the J gene TRBJ2-2; D is tentatively TRBD1 or TRBD2 (6 bases each). The CDR3 bases are TGTGCCACCAGCAGAGAGAGGGGGGTGATGAACACCGGGGAGCTGTTTTTT. Protein product: CATSRERGVMNTGELFF.